The entry below describes one T cell receptor (beta chain). This specimen comes from a study of CDR3 diversity in severe acne. The CDR3 covers 13 residues. Between the trimmed V and J ends, which lost 4 bases and 5 bases, there was a span of 12 bases. CDR1 SGDLS and CDR2 YYNGEE come from the germline V gene. Each CDR3 protein is one row after TCRdb ran MiXCR on the PCR reads. Seen here are around 100,000 distinct CDR3 sequences, around 53% observed once, and the top ten hold around an eighth. This sequence was found in a male donor with acne. This chain joins TRBV9 and TRBJ1-1; D remains ambiguous. Sequences were obtained from blood. The CDR3 DNA is TGTGCCAGCAGCCGGTTAACGAGGACTGAAGCTTTCTTT. It yields the protein CASSRLTRTEAFF.